The text below deals with one T cell receptor (beta chain). This sample stems from a study of shared clonotypes between healthy human individuals. The J segment lost 8 bases and the V segment lost 6 bases, leaving 7 bases of the junction unmatched. The CDR3 is 14 amino acids. In germline, CDR1 is MNHNS, CDR2 SASEGT. Using immunoSEQ multiplex PCR, the repertoire was profiled, and TCRdb retains in-frame clones only, with some absent. This sample has more than 2,000,000 clones, with about 92% found just once. The TCR sequence derives from a man aged 18 to 30 in good health. The sequenced sample was naive CD4+ T cells sorted from blood. Subset described: CD45RA+ positively selected. The rearrangement joins TRBV6-1 to TRBJ2-1, with TRBD2 identical over 10 bases. The DNA for the CDR3 is TGTGCCAGCAGAGTAGCGGGGGGTACCTATGAGCAGTTCTTC. This sequence encodes CASRVAGGTYEQFF.